The clone carrying this TCR beta chain was seen more than once but under ten times. Its antigen is still unknown. This record belongs to a study of cytomegalovirus exposure and HLA in healthy donors. Study conclusions and caveats: Cytomegalovirus association was listed for around 170 TCR beta chains. Rarity marked most TCR sequences, yet some public TCRs occurred in many donors. In vitro assays verified that a few CMV-associated chains recognized CMV antigens specifically.

There are 12 residues in the CDR3. Germline loops: CDR1 KGHSH, CDR2 LQKENI. Trimming took 2 bases from V and 5 from J, leaving 7 bases between them. Measured with immunoSEQ multiplex PCR; TCRdb has only the in-frame clones, and not every one. Of approximately 280,000 clones listed, approximately 86% are singletons. The source material was PBMCs. The chain is built from TRBV18 and TRBJ2-7; D remains ambiguous. The TCR originated in a young woman in good health and CMV-seronegative. The CDR3 sequence: CASSPRGDEQYF. In DNA, the CDR3 is TGTGCCAGCTCACCAAGAGGAGACGAGCAGTACTTC.